The clone carrying this TCR beta chain was recorded once. What it binds is not known. One junction end does not reproduce the germline sequence, and a read error may be involved. The record originates from a study of blood T cells in healthy people across ages. Overall study results and limits: Higher naive T cell percentage went strongly together with higher TCR beta diversity.

Through a sample-barcoded 5' primer and a J-beta primer mix, a second PCR was run for roughly 6 to 11 cycles. TCRdb re-analysed the 5' RACE reads in MiXCR, keeping a single row per CDR3 protein. Counted here are around 1.7 million distinct CDR3 sequences, under 30% occurring once; the ten biggest clones make up roughly 8%. Looked up from germline, CDR1 is SNHLY and CDR2 is FYNNEI. The CDR3 has 14 residues. The sequence was obtained from a woman aged 25 to 45 in good health. The specimen sequenced was blood. This chain uses TRBV2 with TRBJ1-6; D is perhaps TRBD1 (6 bases). CDR3 residues: CASSSQGGGSPLHF. The CDR3 region has the DNA TGTGCCAGCAGTTCACAGGGTGGGGGTTCACCTCTCCACTTT.